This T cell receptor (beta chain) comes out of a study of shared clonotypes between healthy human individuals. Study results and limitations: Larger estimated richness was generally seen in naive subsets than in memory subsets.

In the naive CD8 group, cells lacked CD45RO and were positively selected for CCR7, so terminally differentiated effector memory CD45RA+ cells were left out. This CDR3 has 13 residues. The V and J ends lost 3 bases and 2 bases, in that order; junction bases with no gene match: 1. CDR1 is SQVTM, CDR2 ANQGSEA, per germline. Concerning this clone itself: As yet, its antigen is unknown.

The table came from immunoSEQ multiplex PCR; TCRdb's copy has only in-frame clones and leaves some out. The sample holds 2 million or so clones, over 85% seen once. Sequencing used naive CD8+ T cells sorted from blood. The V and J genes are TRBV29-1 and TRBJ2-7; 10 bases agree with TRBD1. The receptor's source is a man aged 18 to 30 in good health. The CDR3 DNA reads TGCAGCGTTGAGACAGGGGGCCCCTACGAGCAGTACTTC. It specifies CSVETGGPYEQYF.